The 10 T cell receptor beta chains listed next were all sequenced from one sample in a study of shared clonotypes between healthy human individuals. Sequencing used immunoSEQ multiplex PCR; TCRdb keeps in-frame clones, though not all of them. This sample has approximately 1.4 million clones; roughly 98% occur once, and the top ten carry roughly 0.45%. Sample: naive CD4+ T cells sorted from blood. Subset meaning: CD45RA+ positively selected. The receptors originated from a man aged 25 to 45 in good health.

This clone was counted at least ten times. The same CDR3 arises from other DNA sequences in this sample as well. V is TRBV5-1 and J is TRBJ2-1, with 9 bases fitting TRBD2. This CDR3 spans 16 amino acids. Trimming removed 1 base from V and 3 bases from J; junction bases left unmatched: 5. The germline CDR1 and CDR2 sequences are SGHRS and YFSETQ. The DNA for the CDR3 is TGCGCCAGCAGCTTGTTAGCGGGAGACGGCTACAATGAGCAGTTCTTC. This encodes CASSLLAGDGYNEQFF.

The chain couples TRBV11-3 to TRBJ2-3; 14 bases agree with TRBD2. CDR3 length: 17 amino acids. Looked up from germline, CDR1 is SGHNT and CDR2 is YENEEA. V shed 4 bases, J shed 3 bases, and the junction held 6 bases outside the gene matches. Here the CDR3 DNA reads TGTGCCAGCAGCTGGAGACTAGCGGGAGGGCCGACAGATACGCAGTATTTT. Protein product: CASSWRLAGGPTDTQYF.

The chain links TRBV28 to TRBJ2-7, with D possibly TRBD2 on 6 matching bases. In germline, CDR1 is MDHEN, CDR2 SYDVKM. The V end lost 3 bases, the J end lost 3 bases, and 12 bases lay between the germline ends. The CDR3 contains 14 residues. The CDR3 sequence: CASSFSREGYEQYF. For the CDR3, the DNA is TGTGCCAGCAGTTTCTCGCGGGAAGGCTACGAGCAGTACTTC.

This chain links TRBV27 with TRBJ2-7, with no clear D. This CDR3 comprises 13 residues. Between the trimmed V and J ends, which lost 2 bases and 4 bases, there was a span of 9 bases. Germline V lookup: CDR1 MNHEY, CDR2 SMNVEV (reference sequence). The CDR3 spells CASSLGYAYEQYF. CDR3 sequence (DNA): TGTGCCAGCAGTTTAGGTTACGCTTACGAGCAGTACTTC.

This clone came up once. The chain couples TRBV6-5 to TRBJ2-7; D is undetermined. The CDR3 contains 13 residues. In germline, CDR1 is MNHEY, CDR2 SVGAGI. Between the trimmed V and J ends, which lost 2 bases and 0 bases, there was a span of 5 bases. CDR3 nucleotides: TGTGCCAGCAGTTACCCCAACTCCTACGAGCAGTACTTC. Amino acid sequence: CASSYPNSYEQYF.

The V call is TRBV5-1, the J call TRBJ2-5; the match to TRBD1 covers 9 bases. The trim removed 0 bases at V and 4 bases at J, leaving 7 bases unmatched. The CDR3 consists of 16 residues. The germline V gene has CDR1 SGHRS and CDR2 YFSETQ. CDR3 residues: CASSLVTGGFGETQYF. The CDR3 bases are TGCGCCAGCAGCTTGGTCACAGGGGGCTTCGGAGAGACCCAGTACTTC.

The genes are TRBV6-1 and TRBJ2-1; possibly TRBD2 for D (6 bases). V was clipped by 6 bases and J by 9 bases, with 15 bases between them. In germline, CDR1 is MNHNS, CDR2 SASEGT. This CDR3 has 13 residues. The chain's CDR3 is CASRPVGLFEQFF. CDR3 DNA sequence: TGTGCCAGCAGACCCGTGGGACTTTTTGAGCAGTTCTTC.

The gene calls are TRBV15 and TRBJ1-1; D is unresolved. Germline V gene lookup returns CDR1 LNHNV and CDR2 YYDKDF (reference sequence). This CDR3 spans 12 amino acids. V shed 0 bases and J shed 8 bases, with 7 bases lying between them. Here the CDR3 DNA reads TGTGCCACCAGCAGAGATATCCAGGAAGCTTTCTTT. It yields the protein CATSRDIQEAFF.

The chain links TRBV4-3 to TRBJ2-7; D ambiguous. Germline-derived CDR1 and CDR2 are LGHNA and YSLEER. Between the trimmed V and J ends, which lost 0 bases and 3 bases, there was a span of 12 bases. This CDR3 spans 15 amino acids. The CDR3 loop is CASSQERQGSYEQYF. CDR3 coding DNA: TGCGCCAGCAGCCAAGAGCGACAAGGAAGCTACGAGCAGTACTTC.

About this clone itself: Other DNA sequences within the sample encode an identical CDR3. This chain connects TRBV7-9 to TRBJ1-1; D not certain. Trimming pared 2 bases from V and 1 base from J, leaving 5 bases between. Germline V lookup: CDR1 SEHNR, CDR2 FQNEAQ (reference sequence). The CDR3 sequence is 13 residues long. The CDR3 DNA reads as TGTGCCAGCAGCTTACGGGAGAACACTGAAGCTTTCTTT. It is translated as CASSLRENTEAFF.